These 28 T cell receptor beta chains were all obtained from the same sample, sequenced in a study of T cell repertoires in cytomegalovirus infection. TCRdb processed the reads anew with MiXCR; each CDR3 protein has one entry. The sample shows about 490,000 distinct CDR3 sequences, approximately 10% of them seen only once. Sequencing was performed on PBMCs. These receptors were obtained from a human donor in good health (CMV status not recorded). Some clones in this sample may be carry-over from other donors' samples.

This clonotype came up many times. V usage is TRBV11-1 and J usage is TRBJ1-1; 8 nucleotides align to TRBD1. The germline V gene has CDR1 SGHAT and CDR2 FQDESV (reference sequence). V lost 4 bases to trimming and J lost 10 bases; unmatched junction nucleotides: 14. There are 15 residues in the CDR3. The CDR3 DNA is TGTGCCAGCAGCTCGGACAGGGCGAACTACAAGGGAGCTTTCTTT. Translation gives CASSSDRANYKGAFF.

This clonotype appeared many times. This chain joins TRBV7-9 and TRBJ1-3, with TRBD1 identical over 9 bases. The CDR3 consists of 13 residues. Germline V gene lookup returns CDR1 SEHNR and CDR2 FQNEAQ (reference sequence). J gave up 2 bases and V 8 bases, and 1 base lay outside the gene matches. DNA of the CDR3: TGTGCCAGCGGGACAGGGCCTGGAAACACCATATATTTT. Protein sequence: CASGTGPGNTIYF.

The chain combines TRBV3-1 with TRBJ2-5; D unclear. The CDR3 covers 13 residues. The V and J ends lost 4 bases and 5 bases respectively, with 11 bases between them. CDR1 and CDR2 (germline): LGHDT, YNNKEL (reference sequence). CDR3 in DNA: TGTGCCAGCAGCCCGACCCTCCGGGAGACCCAGTACTTC. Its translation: CASSPTLRETQYF.

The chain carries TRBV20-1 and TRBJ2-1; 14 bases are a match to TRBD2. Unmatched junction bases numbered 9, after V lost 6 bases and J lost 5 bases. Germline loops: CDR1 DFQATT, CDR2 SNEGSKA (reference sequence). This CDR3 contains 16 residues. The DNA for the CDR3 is TGCAGTGCCCTTGGACTAGCGGGGGGTAGGGACAATGAGCAGTTCTTC. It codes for CSALGLAGGRDNEQFF.

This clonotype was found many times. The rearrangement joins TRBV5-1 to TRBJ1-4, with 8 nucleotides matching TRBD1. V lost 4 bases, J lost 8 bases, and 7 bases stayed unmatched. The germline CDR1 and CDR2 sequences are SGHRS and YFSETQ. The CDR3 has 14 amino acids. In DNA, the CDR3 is TGCGCCAGCAGCATTGGACAGGGTACGGAAAAACTGTTTTTT. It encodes CASSIGQGTEKLFF. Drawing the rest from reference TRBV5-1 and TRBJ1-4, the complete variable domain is KAGVTQTPRYLIKTRGQQVTLSCSPISGHRSVSWYQQTPGQGLQFLFEYFSETQRNKGNFPGRFSGRQFSNSRSEMNVSTLELGDSALYLCASSIGQGTEKLFFGSGTQLSVL.

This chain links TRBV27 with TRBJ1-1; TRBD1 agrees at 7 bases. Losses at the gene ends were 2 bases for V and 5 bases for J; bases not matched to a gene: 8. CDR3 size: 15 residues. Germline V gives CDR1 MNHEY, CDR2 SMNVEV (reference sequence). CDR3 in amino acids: CASSLNSGGRTEAFF. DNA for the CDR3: TGTGCCAGCAGTTTAAACTCAGGGGGGAGGACTGAAGCTTTCTTT.

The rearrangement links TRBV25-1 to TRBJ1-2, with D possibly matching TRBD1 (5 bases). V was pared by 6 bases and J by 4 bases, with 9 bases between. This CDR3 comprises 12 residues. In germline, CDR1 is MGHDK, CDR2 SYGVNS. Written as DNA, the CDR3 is TGTGCCAGCAGAACAGGTCTCTATGGCTACACCTTC. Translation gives CASRTGLYGYTF.

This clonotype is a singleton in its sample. The CDR3 bases are TGTGCCAGCAGTAGGGGGGGACGCCGGAACACTGAAGCTTTCTTT. It codes for CASSRGGRRNTEAFF. The chain recombines TRBV28 with TRBJ1-1, with D perhaps TRBD1 (6 bases). The CDR3 loop spans 15 amino acids. The germline V and J ends were trimmed by 5 bases and 1 base, with 14 bases remaining between them. CDR1 is MDHEN and CDR2 is SYDVKM in the germline V gene.

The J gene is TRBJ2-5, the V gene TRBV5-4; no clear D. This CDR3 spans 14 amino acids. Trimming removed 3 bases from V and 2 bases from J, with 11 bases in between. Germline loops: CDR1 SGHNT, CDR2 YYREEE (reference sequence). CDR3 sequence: CASSSATTQETQYF. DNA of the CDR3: TGTGCCAGCAGCTCCGCAACCACTCAAGAGACCCAGTACTTC.

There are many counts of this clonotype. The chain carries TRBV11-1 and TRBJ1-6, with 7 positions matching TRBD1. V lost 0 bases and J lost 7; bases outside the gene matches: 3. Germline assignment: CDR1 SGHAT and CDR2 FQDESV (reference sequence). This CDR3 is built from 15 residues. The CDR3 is CASSLAGTANSPLHF. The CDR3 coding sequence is TGTGCCAGCAGCTTAGCCGGGACAGCCAATTCACCCCTCCACTTT.

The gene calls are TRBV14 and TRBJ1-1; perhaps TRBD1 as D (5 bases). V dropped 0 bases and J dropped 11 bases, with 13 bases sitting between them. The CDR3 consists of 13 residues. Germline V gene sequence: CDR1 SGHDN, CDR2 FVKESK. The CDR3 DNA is TGTGCCAGCAGCCAAGATCAAGCAGGGAGGGCTTTCTTT. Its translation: CASSQDQAGRAFF.

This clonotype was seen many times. Here the CDR3 reads CASSLTPFLRDGYTF. Written as DNA, the CDR3 is TGTGCCAGCAGTTTGACACCCTTTTTGAGAGATGGCTACACCTTC. The chain recombines TRBV12-3 or TRBV12-4 with TRBJ1-2; no firm D call. V dropped 3 bases and J dropped 6 bases, with 17 bases sitting between them. This CDR3 is built from 15 residues.

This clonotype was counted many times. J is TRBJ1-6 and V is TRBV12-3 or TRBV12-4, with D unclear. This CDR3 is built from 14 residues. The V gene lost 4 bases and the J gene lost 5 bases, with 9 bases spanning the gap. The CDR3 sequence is CASSSSGDNSPLHF. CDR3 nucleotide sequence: TGTGCCAGCAGTTCGAGCGGAGATAATTCACCCCTCCACTTT.

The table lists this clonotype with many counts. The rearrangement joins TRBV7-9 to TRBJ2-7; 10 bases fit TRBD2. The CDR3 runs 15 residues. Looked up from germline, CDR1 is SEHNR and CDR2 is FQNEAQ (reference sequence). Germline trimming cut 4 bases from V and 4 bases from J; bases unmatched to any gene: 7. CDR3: CASSSSSGRLYEQYF. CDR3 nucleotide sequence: TGTGCCAGCAGCTCCTCTAGCGGGAGACTATACGAGCAGTACTTC. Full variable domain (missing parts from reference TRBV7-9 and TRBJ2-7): DTGVSQNPRHKITKRGQNVTFRCDPISEHNRLYWYRQTLGQGPEFLTYFQNEAQLEKSRLLSDRFSAERPKGSFSTLEIQRTEQGDSAMYLCASSSSSGRLYEQYFGPGTRLTVT.

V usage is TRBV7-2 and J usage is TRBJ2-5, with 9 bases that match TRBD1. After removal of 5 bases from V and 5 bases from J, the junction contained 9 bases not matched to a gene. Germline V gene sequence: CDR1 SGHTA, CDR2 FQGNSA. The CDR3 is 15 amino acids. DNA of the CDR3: TGTGCCAGCAGCCGGGACAGGGCTCTAGAGGAGACCCAGTACTTC. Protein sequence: CASSRDRALEETQYF.

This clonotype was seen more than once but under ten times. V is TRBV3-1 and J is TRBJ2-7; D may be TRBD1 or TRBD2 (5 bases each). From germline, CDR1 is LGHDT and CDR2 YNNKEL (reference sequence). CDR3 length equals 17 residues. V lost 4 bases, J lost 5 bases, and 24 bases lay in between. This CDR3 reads CASSPYLSGALIHEQYF. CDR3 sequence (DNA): TGTGCCAGCAGCCCTTATCTTTCCGGGGCCCTTATTCACGAGCAGTACTTC.

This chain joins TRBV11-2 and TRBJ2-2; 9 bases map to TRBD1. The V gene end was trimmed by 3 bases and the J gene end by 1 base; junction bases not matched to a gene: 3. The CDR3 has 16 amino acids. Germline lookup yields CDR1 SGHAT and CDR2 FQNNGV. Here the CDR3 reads CASSFPGQGNTGELFF. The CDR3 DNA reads TGTGCCAGCAGCTTTCCGGGACAGGGGAACACCGGGGAGCTGTTTTTT.

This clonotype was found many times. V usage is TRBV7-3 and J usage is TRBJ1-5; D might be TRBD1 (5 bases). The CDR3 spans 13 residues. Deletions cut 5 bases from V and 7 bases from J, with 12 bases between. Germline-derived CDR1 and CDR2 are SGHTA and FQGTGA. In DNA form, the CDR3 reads TGTGCCAGCAGCGCAACGGGGGGACAGCCCCAGCATTTT. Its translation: CASSATGGQPQHF.

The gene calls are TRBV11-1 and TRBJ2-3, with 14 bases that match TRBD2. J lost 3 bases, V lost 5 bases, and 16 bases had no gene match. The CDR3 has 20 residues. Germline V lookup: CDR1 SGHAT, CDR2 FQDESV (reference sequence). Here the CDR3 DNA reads TGTGCCAGCAGCACTCCTCTCGGGACTAGCGGGAGCGGGATAACAGATACGCAGTATTTT. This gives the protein CASSTPLGTSGSGITDTQYF.

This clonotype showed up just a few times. The CDR3 DNA sequence: TGTGCCACCAGCCTCGGGGCTAGCACAGATACGCAGTATTTT. Residues: CATSLGASTDTQYF. The chain joins TRBV15 to TRBJ2-3; D may be TRBD1 or TRBD2 (5 bases each). CDR3 length equals 14 residues. Trimming pared 5 bases from V and 0 bases from J, leaving 9 bases between. In germline, CDR1 is LNHNV, CDR2 YYDKDF (reference sequence).

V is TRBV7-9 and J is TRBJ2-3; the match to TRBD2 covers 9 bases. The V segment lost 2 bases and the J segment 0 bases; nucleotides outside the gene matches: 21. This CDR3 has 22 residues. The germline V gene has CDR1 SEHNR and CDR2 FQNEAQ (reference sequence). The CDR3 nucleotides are TGTGCCAGCAGCTTACCAAGCGGGGCTAGCGGGAAGAAAGCTACTAGCACAGATACGCAGTATTTT. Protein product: CASSLPSGASGKKATSTDTQYF.

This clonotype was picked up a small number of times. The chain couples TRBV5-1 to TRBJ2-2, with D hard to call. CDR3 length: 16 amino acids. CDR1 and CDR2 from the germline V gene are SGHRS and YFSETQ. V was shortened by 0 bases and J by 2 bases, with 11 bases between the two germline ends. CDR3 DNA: TGCGCCAGCAGCTTGGCCCAGTCTGTAAACACCGGGGAGCTGTTTTTT. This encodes CASSLAQSVNTGELFF.

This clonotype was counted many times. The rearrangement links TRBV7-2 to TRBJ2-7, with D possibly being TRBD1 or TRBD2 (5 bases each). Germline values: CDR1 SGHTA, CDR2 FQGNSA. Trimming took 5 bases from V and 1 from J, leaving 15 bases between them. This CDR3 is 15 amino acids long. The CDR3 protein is CASSLSRGRSYEQYF. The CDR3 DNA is TGTGCCAGCAGCCTCTCCCGGGGCCGGTCCTACGAGCAGTACTTC.

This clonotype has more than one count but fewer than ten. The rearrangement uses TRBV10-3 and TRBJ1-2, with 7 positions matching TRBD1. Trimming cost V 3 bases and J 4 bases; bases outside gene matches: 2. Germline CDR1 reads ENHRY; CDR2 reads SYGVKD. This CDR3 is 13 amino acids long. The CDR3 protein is CAISERTGYGYTF. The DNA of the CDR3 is TGTGCCATCAGTGAAAGGACAGGCTATGGCTACACCTTC.

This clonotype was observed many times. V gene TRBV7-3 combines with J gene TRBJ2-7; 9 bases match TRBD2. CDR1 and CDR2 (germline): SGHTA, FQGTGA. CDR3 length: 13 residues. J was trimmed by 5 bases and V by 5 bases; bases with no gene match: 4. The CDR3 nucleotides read TGTGCCAGCAGCCCGGGACTAGCAAACGAGCAGTACTTC. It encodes CASSPGLANEQYF.

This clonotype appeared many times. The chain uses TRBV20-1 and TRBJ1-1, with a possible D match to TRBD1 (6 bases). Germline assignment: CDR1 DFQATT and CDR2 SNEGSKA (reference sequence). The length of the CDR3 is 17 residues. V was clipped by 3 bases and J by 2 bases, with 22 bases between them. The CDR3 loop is CSASHPVGAGANTEAFF. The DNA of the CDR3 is TGCAGTGCTAGTCACCCTGTAGGGGCGGGGGCAAACACTGAAGCTTTCTTT.

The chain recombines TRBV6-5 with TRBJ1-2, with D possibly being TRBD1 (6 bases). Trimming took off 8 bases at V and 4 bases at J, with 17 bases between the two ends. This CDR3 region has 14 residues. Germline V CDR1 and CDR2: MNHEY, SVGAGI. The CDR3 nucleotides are TGTGCCAGCGCGAGCGGACAGATTAGCTATGGCTACACCTTC. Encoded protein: CASASGQISYGYTF.

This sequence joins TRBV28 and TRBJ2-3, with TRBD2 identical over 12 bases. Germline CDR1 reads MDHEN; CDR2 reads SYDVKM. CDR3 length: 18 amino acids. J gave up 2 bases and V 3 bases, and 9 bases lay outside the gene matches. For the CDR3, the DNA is TGTGCCAGCAGTTTCTCGGGACTAGCGGGCGGGGCCACAGATACGCAGTATTTT. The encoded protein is CASSFSGLAGGATDTQYF.